This T cell receptor (beta chain) originates from a study of T cells expressing NK-cell markers. On the study more broadly: All TCR beta repertoires analysed originated from sorted CD3+CD56+NKG2C+, CD3+CD56+NKG2C- and CD3+CD56-NKG2C+ T cells. One of eight sequenced donors was HCMV-seronegative; the other seven were seropositive. Study results and limitations: Of the CD8+ T cells in about 6 donors, about 1.0-7.5% belonged to dominant NKG2C+ clonotypes.

The CDR3 contains 12 residues. As for this clonotype: Its antigen is as yet unknown.

With the 5' RACE reads reprocessed, TCRdb shows one record per CDR3 protein and no DNA. The sample includes a few hundred thousand distinct CDR3 sequences. The TCR comes from a woman in her forties or fifties in good health. The gene calls are TRBV12-3 or TRBV12-4 and TRBJ2-7; the TCRdb D gene call, TRBD2, has no DNA to confirm it. Material: blood T cells: a sorted CD56 or NKG2C T cell subset, CD4+ or CD8+ T cells, or bulk PBMC T cells (not recorded which). The CDR3 sequence is CASQGGGPEQYF.